This T cell receptor beta chain was obtained from a study of spatial heterogeneity in lung cancer. The time point is: sample taken at primary tumor resection. TCRdb re-analysed the 5' RACE reads in MiXCR, keeping a single row per CDR3 protein. The sample holds 40,000 to 55,000 distinct CDR3 sequences; 6.5% to 7% are singletons and the top ten take about 40%. Germline V gene data show CDR1 as LGHNA and CDR2 as YNFKEQ. V lost 5 bases to trimming and J lost 8 bases, with 19 bases between them. The CDR3 loop spans 15 amino acids. The sample was PBMCs, taken at surgery. This chain joins TRBV4-2 and TRBJ2-1, with D tentatively TRBD1 (6 bases). This TCR was recovered from a female donor with early-stage non-small cell lung cancer. CDR3 bases: TGTGCCAGCAGCTATACCGGGCTACAGGGCCATGAGCAGTTCTTC. This sequence encodes CASSYTGLQGHEQFF.